Presented here are 7 T cell receptor beta chains from one specimen sequenced in a study of cytomegalovirus exposure and HLA in healthy donors. The study ran its PCR with 60 Vbeta and 13 Jbeta primers. Generated by immunoSEQ multiplex PCR, the TCRdb table keeps only in-frame clones and is missing some. Of roughly 130,000 clones listed, more than 55% were seen once; the top ten hold 6.5%. Sequencing was done on a sample of PBMCs. The receptors come from a woman aged 60 to 75 in good health and CMV-seronegative.

The V and J genes are TRBV7-2 and TRBJ2-5; 9 bases are a match to TRBD2. Per the germline V gene, CDR1 is SGHTA and CDR2 is FQGNSA. Unmatched junction bases numbered 5, after V lost 5 bases and J lost 7 bases. The CDR3 loop spans 13 amino acids. The CDR3 nucleotides read TGTGCCAGCAGCGGCGGCGGGGGGGGGACCCAGTACTTC. This encodes CASSGGGGGTQYF.

A remark on this clone: One end of the junction fails to match germline, which may point to a read error. This chain uses TRBV7-9 with TRBJ2-5; 9 nucleotides agree with TRBD2. The CDR3 has 14 residues. CDR1 and CDR2 (germline): SEHNR, FQNEAQ (reference sequence). The CDR3 loop is CSSSVSGSSETQYF. CDR3 sequence (DNA): TGTTCCAGCAGCGTTAGCGGGAGCTCGGAGACCCAGTACTTC. Variable domain in full (rest from reference TRBV7-9 and TRBJ2-5): DTGVSQNPRHKITKRGQNVTFRCDPISEHNRLYWYRQTLGQGPEFLTYFQNEAQLEKSRLLSDRFSAERPKGSFSTLEIQRTEQGDSAMYLCSSSVSGSSETQYFGPGTRLLVL.

V gene TRBV5-6 combines with J gene TRBJ1-6; 10 bases agree with TRBD1. The CDR3 length is 15 residues. CDR1 and CDR2 from the germline V gene are SGHDT and YYEEEE. J lost 7 bases, V lost 4 bases, and 5 bases had no gene match. The CDR3 reads CASSGQGGGNSPLHF. CDR3 sequence (DNA): TGTGCCAGCAGCGGACAGGGGGGCGGGAATTCACCCCTCCACTTT.

The chain has TRBV5-1 and TRBJ2-2; tentative D call: TRBD2 (6 bases). This CDR3 has 16 amino acids. V dropped 1 base and J dropped 0 bases, with 10 bases sitting between them. Germline V gene data show CDR1 as SGHRS and CDR2 as YFSETQ. The CDR3 spells CASSLSGRPNTGELFF. Written as DNA, the CDR3 is TGCGCCAGCAGCTTGAGTGGGAGGCCGAACACCGGGGAGCTGTTTTTT.

The chain joins TRBV18 to TRBJ2-5; TRBD1 is a possible D gene (5 bases). Germline-derived CDR1 and CDR2 are KGHSH and LQKENI. Deletions cut 3 bases from V and 5 bases from J, with 10 bases between. The CDR3 has 13 amino acids. Written as DNA, the CDR3 is TGTGCCAGCTCACCTGGGGCGGTCGAGACCCAGTACTTC. It is translated as CASSPGAVETQYF.

The table lists this clone with a count of one. The CDR3 here is CASSQATGGNEKLFF. The DNA of the CDR3 is TGTGCCAGCAGCCAAGCGACAGGGGGTAATGAAAAACTGTTTTTT. The chain combines TRBV9 with TRBJ1-4, with 9 bases aligning to TRBD1. The length of the CDR3 is 15 residues. Germline loops: CDR1 SGDLS, CDR2 YYNGEE. V trimming: 4 bases; J trimming: 4 bases; junction bases outside the gene matches: 5.

The chain couples TRBV2 to TRBJ1-4, with a tentative D call TRBD1 (5 bases). Germline CDR1 reads SNHLY; CDR2 reads FYNNEI. The CDR3 loop spans 13 amino acids. The CDR3 DNA reads TGTGCTCATGGAGGGGCGACTAATGAAAAACTGTTTTTT. Its translation is CAHGGATNEKLFF.